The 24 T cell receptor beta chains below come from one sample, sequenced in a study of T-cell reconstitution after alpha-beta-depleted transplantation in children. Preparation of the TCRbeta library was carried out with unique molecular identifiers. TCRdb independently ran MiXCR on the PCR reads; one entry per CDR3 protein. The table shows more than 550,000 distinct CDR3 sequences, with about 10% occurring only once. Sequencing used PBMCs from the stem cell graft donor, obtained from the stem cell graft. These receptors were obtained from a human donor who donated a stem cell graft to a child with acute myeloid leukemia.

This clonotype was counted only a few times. The CDR3 here is CSASSSGRPTSDGYTF. CDR3 sequence (DNA): TGCAGTGCTAGCTCGTCCGGGAGACCCACTTCGGATGGCTACACCTTC. The V and J genes are TRBV20-1 and TRBJ1-2; the D is unclear. This CDR3 region has 16 residues. V was trimmed by 3 bases and J by 6 bases, leaving 23 bases between them. Germline V CDR1 and CDR2: DFQATT, SNEGSKA (reference sequence).

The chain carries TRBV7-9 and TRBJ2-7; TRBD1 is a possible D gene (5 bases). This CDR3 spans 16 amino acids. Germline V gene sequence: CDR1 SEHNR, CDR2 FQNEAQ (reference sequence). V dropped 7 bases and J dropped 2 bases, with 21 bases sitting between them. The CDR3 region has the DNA TGTGCCAGCATCTTGGCCGGGCCAGGGCCTACCTACGAGCAGTACTTC. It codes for CASILAGPGPTYEQYF. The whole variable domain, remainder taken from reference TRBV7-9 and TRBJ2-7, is DTGVSQNPRHKITKRGQNVTFRCDPISEHNRLYWYRQTLGQGPEFLTYFQNEAQLEKSRLLSDRFSAERPKGSFSTLEIQRTEQGDSAMYLCASILAGPGPTYEQYFGPGTRLTVT.

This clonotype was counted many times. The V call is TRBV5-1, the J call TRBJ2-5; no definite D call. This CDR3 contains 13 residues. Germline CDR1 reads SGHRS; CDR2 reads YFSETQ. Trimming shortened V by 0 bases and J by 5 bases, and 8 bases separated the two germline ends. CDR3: CASSLGVSETQYF. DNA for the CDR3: TGCGCCAGCAGCTTGGGTGTCAGCGAGACCCAGTACTTC. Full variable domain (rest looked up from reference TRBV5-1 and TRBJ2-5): KAGVTQTPRYLIKTRGQQVTLSCSPISGHRSVSWYQQTPGQGLQFLFEYFSETQRNKGNFPGRFSGRQFSNSRSEMNVSTLELGDSALYLCASSLGVSETQYFGPGTRLLVL.

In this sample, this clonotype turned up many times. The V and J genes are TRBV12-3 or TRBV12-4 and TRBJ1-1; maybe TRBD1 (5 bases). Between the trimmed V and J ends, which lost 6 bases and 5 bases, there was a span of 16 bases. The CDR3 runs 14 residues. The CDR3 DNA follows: TGTGCCAGCAGCTGGGCCGCTCGGGGGACTGAAGCTTTCTTT. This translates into CASSWAARGTEAFF.

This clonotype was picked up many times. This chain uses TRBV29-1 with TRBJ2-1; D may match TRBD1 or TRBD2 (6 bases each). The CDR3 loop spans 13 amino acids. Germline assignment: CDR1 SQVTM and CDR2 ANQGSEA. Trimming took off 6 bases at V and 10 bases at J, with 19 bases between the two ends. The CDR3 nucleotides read TGCAGCGTAAACCACCCGGGGGCTGGCGAGCAGTTCTTC. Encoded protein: CSVNHPGAGEQFF.

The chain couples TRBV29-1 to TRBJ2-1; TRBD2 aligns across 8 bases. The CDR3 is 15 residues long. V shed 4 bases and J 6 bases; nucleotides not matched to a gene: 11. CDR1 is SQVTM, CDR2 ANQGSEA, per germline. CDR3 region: CSVGGQSGSFNEQFF. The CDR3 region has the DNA TGCAGCGTTGGGGGTCAGAGCGGGAGTTTCAATGAGCAGTTCTTC.

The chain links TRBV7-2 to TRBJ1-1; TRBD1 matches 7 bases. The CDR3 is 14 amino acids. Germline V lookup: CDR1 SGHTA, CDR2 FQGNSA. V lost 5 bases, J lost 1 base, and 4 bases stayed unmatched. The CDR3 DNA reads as TGTGCCAGCAGCCAATCAGGGGGGAACACTGAAGCTTTCTTT. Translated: CASSQSGGNTEAFF.

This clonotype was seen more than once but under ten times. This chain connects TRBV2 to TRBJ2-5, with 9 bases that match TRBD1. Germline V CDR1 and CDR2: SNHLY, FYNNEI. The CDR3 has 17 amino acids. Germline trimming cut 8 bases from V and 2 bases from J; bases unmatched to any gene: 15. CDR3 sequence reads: CASCPLTPGTGQETQYF. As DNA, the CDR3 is TGTGCCAGCTGCCCTTTAACCCCCGGGACAGGGCAAGAGACCCAGTACTTC.

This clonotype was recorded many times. DNA of the CDR3: TGTGCCAGCAGCTTAGGCGGACAGGGGGCTGACGAGCAGTACTTC. Its protein is CASSLGGQGADEQYF. J is TRBJ2-7 and V is TRBV7-2; TRBD1 aligns across 11 bases. Looked up from germline, CDR1 is SGHTA and CDR2 is FQGNSA. V gave up 1 base and J gave up 5 bases; unmatched junction bases: 4. This CDR3 is 15 amino acids long.

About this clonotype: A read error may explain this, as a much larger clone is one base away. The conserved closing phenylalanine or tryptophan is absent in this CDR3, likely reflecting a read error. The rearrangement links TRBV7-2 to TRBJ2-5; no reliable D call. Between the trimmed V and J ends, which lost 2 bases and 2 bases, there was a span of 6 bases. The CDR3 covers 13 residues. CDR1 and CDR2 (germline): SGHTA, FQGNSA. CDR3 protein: CASSLLRQETQYC. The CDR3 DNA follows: TGTGCCAGCAGCTTATTGCGGCAAGAGACCCAGTACTGC.

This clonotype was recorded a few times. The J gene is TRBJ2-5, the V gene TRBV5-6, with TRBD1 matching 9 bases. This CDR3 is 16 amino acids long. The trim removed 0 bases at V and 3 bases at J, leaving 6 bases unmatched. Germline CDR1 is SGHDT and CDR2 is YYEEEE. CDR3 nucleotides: TGTGCCAGCAGCTTGGTAGGGACAGGGATAGAAGAGACCCAGTACTTC. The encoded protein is CASSLVGTGIEETQYF.

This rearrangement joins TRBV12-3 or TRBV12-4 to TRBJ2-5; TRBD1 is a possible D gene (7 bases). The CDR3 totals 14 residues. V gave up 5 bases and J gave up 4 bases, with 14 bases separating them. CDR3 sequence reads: CASSRQGGRETQYF. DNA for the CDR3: TGTGCCAGCAGTCGACAGGGAGGCAGAGAGACCCAGTACTTC.

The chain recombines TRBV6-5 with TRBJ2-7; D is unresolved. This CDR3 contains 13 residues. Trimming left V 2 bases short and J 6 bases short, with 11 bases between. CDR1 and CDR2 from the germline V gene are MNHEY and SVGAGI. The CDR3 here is CASSYGWGSEQYF. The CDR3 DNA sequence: TGTGCCAGCAGTTACGGTTGGGGATCCGAGCAGTACTTC.

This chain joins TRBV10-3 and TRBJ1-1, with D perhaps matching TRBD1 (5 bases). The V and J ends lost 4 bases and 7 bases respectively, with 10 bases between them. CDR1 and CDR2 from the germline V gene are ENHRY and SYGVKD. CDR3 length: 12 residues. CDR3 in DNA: TGTGCCATCAGTGTGACAGCCGATGAAGCTTTCTTT. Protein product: CAISVTADEAFF.

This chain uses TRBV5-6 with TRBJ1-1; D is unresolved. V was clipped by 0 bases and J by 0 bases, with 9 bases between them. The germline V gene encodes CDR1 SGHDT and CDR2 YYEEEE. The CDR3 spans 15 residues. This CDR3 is CASSLVPTVNTEAFF. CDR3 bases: TGTGCCAGCAGCTTGGTACCGACGGTGAACACTGAAGCTTTCTTT.

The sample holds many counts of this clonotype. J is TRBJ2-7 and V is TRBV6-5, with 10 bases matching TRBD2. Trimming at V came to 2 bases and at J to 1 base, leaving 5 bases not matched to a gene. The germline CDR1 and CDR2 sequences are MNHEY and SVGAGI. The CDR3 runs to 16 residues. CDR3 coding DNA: TGTGCCAGCAGTTACCCCGGACTAGCGGCTTCCTACGAGCAGTACTTC. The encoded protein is CASSYPGLAASYEQYF.

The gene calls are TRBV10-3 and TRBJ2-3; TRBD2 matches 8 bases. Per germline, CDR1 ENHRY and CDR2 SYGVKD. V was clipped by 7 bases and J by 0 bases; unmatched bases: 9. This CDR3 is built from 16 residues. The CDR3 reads CAITAHSGESTDTQYF. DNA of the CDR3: TGTGCCATCACCGCTCATAGCGGGGAGAGCACAGATACGCAGTATTTT.

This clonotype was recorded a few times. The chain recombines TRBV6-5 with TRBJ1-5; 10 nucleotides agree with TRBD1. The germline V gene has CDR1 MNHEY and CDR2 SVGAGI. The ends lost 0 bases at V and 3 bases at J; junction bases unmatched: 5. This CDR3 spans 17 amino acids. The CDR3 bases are TGTGCCAGCAGTTACTCGACAGGGGGCCTTTACAATCAGCCCCAGCATTTT. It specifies CASSYSTGGLYNQPQHF.

CDR3 in amino acids: CASSQDIGVWGYTF. The CDR3 DNA is TGTGCCAGCAGCCAAGATATCGGGGTATGGGGCTACACCTTC. The V and J genes are TRBV4-2 and TRBJ1-2, with D hard to call. The CDR3 length is 14 residues. From germline, CDR1 is LGHNA and CDR2 YNFKEQ. Trimming took 0 bases from V and 8 from J, leaving 13 bases between them.

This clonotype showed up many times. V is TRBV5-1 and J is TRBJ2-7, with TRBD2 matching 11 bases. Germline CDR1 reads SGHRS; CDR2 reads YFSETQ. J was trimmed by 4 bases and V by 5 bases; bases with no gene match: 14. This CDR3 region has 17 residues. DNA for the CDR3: TGCGCCAGCAGGTGGGGGACTAGCGGTACCCAAGGTTACGAGCAGTACTTC. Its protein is CASRWGTSGTQGYEQYF.

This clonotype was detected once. The CDR3 protein is CARGPGYEQYF. The CDR3 coding sequence is TGTGCCAGGGGCCCTGGCTACGAGCAGTACTTC. The chain is built from TRBV4-2 and TRBJ2-7; D is uncertain. The CDR3 is 11 residues long. Trimming pared 9 bases from V and 3 bases from J, leaving 9 bases between. In germline, CDR1 is LGHNA, CDR2 YNFKEQ.

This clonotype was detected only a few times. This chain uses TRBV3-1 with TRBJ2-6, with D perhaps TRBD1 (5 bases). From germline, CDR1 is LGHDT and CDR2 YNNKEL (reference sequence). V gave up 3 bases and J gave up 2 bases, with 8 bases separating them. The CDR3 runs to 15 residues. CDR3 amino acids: CASSQSRAGANVLTF. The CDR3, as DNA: TGTGCCAGCAGCCAGTCCAGGGCTGGGGCCAACGTCCTGACTTTC.

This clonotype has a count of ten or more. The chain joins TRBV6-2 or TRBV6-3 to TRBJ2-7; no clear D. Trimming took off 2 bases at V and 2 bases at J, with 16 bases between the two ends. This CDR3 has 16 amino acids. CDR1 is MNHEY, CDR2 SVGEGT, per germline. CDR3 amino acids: CASSYRVGQVTYEQYF. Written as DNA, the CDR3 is TGTGCCAGCAGTTACAGGGTCGGGCAGGTGACCTACGAGCAGTACTTC.

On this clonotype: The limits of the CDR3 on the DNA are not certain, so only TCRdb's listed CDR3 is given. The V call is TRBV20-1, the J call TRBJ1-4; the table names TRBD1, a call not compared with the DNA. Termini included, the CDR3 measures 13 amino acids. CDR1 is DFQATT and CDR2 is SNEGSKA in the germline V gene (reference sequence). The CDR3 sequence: CSSSAQDNEKLFF.